The 19 T cell receptor beta chains reported below all come from one sample, sequenced in a study of shared clonotypes between healthy human individuals. Naive CD8 cells were CD45RO-negative, positively selected for CCR7, excluding terminally differentiated effector memory CD45RA+ cells. Sequencing was performed with immunoSEQ multiplex PCR; in TCRdb, only in-frame clones are kept and a portion is missing. The sample gives some 2.1 million clones, less than 95% of which show up once; about 1.1% is in the top ten. The sequenced sample was naive CD8+ T cells sorted from blood. The receptors shown here come from a man in his late teens or twenties in good health.

As to this clone: This specimen includes other DNA sequences encoding the same CDR3. The chain combines TRBV6-5 with TRBJ1-6, with D hard to call. Trimming shortened V by 2 bases and J by 6 bases, and 2 bases separated the two germline ends. This CDR3 region has 12 residues. The germline CDR1 and CDR2 sequences are MNHEY and SVGAGI. In nucleotides, the CDR3 is TGTGCCAGCAGTTACACTAATTCACCCCTCCACTTT. Its translation: CASSYTNSPLHF.

The chain joins TRBV30 to TRBJ1-4, with a tentative D call TRBD1 (6 bases). Per germline, CDR1 GTSNPN and CDR2 SVGIG (reference sequence). This CDR3 has 17 amino acids. V was clipped by 4 bases and J by 4 bases, with 22 bases between them. The CDR3 reads CAWIPSPGGGFNEKLFF. The CDR3 DNA is TGTGCCTGGATACCTTCCCCGGGGGGGGGCTTTAATGAAAAACTGTTTTTT.

The chain is built from TRBV6-5 and TRBJ2-5; 11 bases align to TRBD2. The V gene end was trimmed by 4 bases and the J gene end by 3 bases; junction bases not matched to a gene: 7. The CDR3 loop spans 16 amino acids. Germline CDR1 reads MNHEY; CDR2 reads SVGAGI. CDR3 sequence reads: CASSLGTSGYEETQYF. In DNA form, the CDR3 reads TGTGCCAGCAGTTTAGGGACTAGCGGATACGAAGAGACCCAGTACTTC.

V is TRBV7-8 and J is TRBJ1-2; D unresolved. Germline V gene sequence: CDR1 SGHVS, CDR2 FQNEAQ. The CDR3 is made up of 14 amino acids. V was shortened by 1 base and J by 5 bases, with 11 bases between the two germline ends. The CDR3 DNA sequence: TGTGCCAGCAGCTTAGTTTCCGGAACTTATGGCTACACCTTC. The encoded protein is CASSLVSGTYGYTF.

As to this clone: This sample includes further DNA sequences coding for the same CDR3. The chain uses TRBV27 and TRBJ2-7; D call uncertain. Trimming removed 2 bases from V and 6 bases from J, with 11 bases in between. CDR3 length equals 13 residues. The germline CDR1 and CDR2 sequences are MNHEY and SMNVEV (reference sequence). The CDR3, as DNA: TGTGCCAGCAGTTTAGGTCGGACCGGCGAGCAGTACTTC. It yields the protein CASSLGRTGEQYF.

The chain combines TRBV5-1 with TRBJ2-7; TRBD2 aligns across 15 bases. The CDR3 length is 17 residues. From germline, CDR1 is SGHRS and CDR2 YFSETQ. With 4 bases clipped from V and 1 base from J, the junction kept 6 bases outside the gene matches. CDR3 sequence (DNA): TGCGCCAGCAGCCCTGGGACTAGCGGGGGGAGTTCCTACGAGCAGTACTTC. Protein product: CASSPGTSGGSSYEQYF.

V usage is TRBV13 and J usage is TRBJ2-3, with 12 bases lining up with TRBD2. Germline CDR1 reads PRHDT; CDR2 reads FYEKMQ (reference sequence). The CDR3 spans 18 residues. The V gene end was trimmed by 4 bases and the J gene end by 6 bases; junction bases not matched to a gene: 14. The CDR3 DNA follows: TGTGCCAGCAGCTCTTTGACTAGCGGGGGCCATACATCCGATACGCAGTATTTT. Residues: CASSSLTSGGHTSDTQYF.

The V gene is TRBV28, the J gene TRBJ2-4, with 7 positions matching TRBD1. V was pared by 2 bases and J by 7 bases, with 2 bases of the junction left unmatched. From germline, CDR1 is MDHEN and CDR2 SYDVKM. CDR3 size: 13 residues. This CDR3 is CASSLRGQNIQYF. The CDR3 bases are TGTGCCAGCAGTTTAAGGGGGCAGAACATTCAGTACTTC.

V gene TRBV11-2 combines with J gene TRBJ2-1; TRBD1 matches at 9 bases. The CDR3 runs 18 residues. J gave up 8 bases and V 4 bases, and 18 bases lay outside the gene matches. Germline CDR1 and CDR2: SGHAT and FQNNGV. This CDR3 is CASSSWMASRDRVDEQFF. DNA for the CDR3: TGTGCCAGCAGCTCCTGGATGGCGTCCCGGGACAGGGTGGATGAGCAGTTCTTC.

This clone has a single count. The V gene is TRBV5-4, the J gene TRBJ1-2; 10 bases map to TRBD1. V shed 4 bases and J 4 bases; nucleotides not matched to a gene: 13. This CDR3 has 17 amino acids. Germline assignment: CDR1 SGHNT and CDR2 YYREEE (reference sequence). CDR3 nucleotides: TGTGCCAGCAGCCTAGATCCGGGACAGGGGATGGCCTATGGCTACACCTTC. Its protein is CASSLDPGQGMAYGYTF.

The rearrangement joins TRBV6-6 to TRBJ2-7, with D possibly being TRBD1 (6 bases). Trimming stripped 4 bases from V and 7 bases from J, with 17 bases between. This CDR3 region has 14 residues. CDR1 and CDR2 from the germline V gene are MNHNY and SVGAGI (reference sequence). This CDR3 is CASSSQGLSGEQYF. CDR3 nucleotide sequence: TGTGCCAGCAGTTCTCAGGGGTTATCGGGAGAGCAGTACTTC.

The V and J genes are TRBV6-5 and TRBJ2-7; unclear D gene. V dropped 6 bases and J dropped 4 bases, with 13 bases sitting between them. CDR3 size: 13 residues. Germline V gene lookup returns CDR1 MNHEY and CDR2 SVGAGI. The chain's CDR3 is CASSLDPAYEQYF. CDR3 DNA: TGTGCCAGCAGCTTGGATCCGGCATACGAGCAGTACTTC.

The table lists this clone with a count of one. This chain uses TRBV20-1 with TRBJ2-3, with D possibly TRBD2 on 5 matching bases. From germline, CDR1 is DFQATT and CDR2 SNEGSKA (reference sequence). V lost 5 bases to trimming and J lost 9 bases, with 12 bases between them. This CDR3 is built from 11 residues. This chain's CDR3 is CSARIEGTQYF. CDR3 coding DNA: TGCAGTGCTCGTATTGAGGGCACGCAGTATTTT.

This chain connects TRBV4-1 to TRBJ2-5; 8 bases match TRBD1. The CDR3 has 14 residues. Germline V CDR1 and CDR2: MGHRA, YSYEKL. Trimming cost V 3 bases and J 5 bases; bases outside gene matches: 5. CDR3 in amino acids: CASSQTRGLETQYF. CDR3 nucleotides: TGCGCCAGCAGCCAGACCAGGGGGCTGGAGACCCAGTACTTC.

With respect to this clone: In the same sample, other DNA sequences code for this CDR3. J is TRBJ2-7 and V is TRBV4-1, with 10 bases that match TRBD2. J was trimmed by 0 bases and V by 2 bases; bases with no gene match: 1. The germline gives CDR1 MGHRA, CDR2 YSYEKL. The CDR3 runs to 15 residues. For the CDR3, the DNA is TGCGCCAGCAGCCAATTAGCGGGGGGCTCCTACGAGCAGTACTTC. Protein product: CASSQLAGGSYEQYF.

To note about this clone: Within the sample, other DNA sequences also encode this same CDR3. This chain links TRBV5-1 with TRBJ2-7; the D gene is possibly TRBD1 (5 bases). The germline gives CDR1 SGHRS, CDR2 YFSETQ. The CDR3 spans 13 residues. The V end lost 0 bases, the J end lost 2 bases, and 6 bases lay between the germline ends. The CDR3 loop reads CASSLGRAYEQYF. The CDR3 DNA reads TGCGCCAGCAGCTTGGGCAGGGCCTACGAGCAGTACTTC.

The CDR3 is CASSYSTGDYGYTF. The CDR3 DNA follows: TGTGCCAGCAGTTACTCGACCGGGGACTATGGCTACACCTTC. The chain links TRBV6-5 to TRBJ1-2; D gene unclear. The CDR3 length is 14 residues. The V gene's germline CDR1 is MNHEY and CDR2 SVGAGI. Trimming cost V 0 bases and J 3 bases, with 8 bases left between them.

Turning to this clone: The sample has other DNA sequences that encode this CDR3 too. This rearrangement joins TRBV27 to TRBJ2-7, with 8 bases aligning to TRBD1. Looked up from germline, CDR1 is MNHEY and CDR2 is SMNVEV (reference sequence). The CDR3 is made up of 14 amino acids. With V trimmed by 5 bases and J by 1 base, 4 bases remained unmatched. CDR3 in DNA: TGTGCCAGCAGTGCAGGACAGGGTTCCTACGAGCAGTACTTC. It is translated as CASSAGQGSYEQYF.

This chain connects TRBV7-8 to TRBJ2-2; no clear D. CDR1 and CDR2 (germline): SGHVS, FQNEAQ. The CDR3 has 12 residues. V was shortened by 7 bases and J by 3 bases, with 6 bases between the two germline ends. CDR3 nucleotide sequence: TGTGCCAGCAACGGTGACACCGGGGAGCTGTTTTTT. This gives the protein CASNGDTGELFF.